Listed here is a single T cell receptor (beta chain). This clone was detected a few times. The antigen it recognizes is unknown. No base qualities exist here, and no much larger clone lies one base off it. TCRbeta CDR3 regions were amplified from genomic DNA by means of the immunoSEQ Assay, a bias-controlled multiplex PCR. For the original study's pipeline: The number of nucleated cells in each sample was estimated by amplification of reference gene primers within the assay. To quantify the absolute abundance of each unique TCRbeta CDR3 rearrangement, sequence reads were collapsed and filtered. For each sample, productive Simpson clonality was calculated as the square root of Simpson's diversity index over productive rearrangements. TCRdb took this table from immuneACCESS and kept in-frame rearrangements with V and J called. Such tables lack part of the clones; where checked against another copy, unresolved V genes explain under half of the gap, and the rest is unexplained. The DNA gave D and trimming, while V, J and clone size come from that table. The sample yields about 170,000 clones; about 88% were counted once. The ten most abundant clones make up 20% to 30% of the sample.

Collaborating institutions collected whole blood in K2EDTA tubes following their own protocols. For TCRbeta analysis, collaborator samples were shipped as frozen whole blood, as isolated PBMCs, or as DNA extracted from either sample type. The source of the sample is a study of blood T cell repertoires in COVID-19 (dated by TCRdb to 2019 to 2021). For the study in its entirety: Samples from collaborators originated in the United States, Italy and Spain and spanned both the acute and convalescent phases of COVID-19. The material from the prospective study consisted of cDNA or gDNA derived from T cells, B-cell-depleted T cells, or PBMCs. The dataset comprised deeply sampled blood TCRbeta repertoires from subjects exposed to, actively infected with, or recovered from COVID-19. The repertoires were released in a freely available public database intended as a resource for research on the immune response to SARS-CoV-2. Samples were obtained from the ongoing ImmuneRACE study (first 160 participants) and from roughly 1,300 subjects provided by 6 global collaborators. A de-identified subject ID, COVID-19 status, age in years and sex were almost always included in the sample metadata. Where HLA class I and class II types were available, the types were taken from metadata supplied by the sample provider, not from assay-based typing.

Study-wide conclusions, independent of this receptor: Clinical and demographic metadata were provided uncurated, with the amount varying by source and participant.

Sequenced material: peripheral blood. This TCR was recovered from a man in his 60s with acute or convalescent COVID-19.

The DNA reads as follows: TGTGCCAGCAGCACTACTTGGCAGGGGAATTCACCCCTCCACTTT. Its translation is CASSTTWQGNSPLHF. The chain couples TRBV6-6 to TRBJ1-6; the best D guess is TRBD1, with 6 bases matching. According to the germline V gene (reference sequence), CDR1 reads MNHNY and CDR2 reads SVGAGI. The CDR3 holds 15 amino acids from the cysteine to the phenylalanine. Of the read, only the CDR3 DNA is kept; its 45 bases are in frame from base 1. V is clipped by 6 bases and J by 7 bases, and the sequence between their germline boundaries is 16 bases long.